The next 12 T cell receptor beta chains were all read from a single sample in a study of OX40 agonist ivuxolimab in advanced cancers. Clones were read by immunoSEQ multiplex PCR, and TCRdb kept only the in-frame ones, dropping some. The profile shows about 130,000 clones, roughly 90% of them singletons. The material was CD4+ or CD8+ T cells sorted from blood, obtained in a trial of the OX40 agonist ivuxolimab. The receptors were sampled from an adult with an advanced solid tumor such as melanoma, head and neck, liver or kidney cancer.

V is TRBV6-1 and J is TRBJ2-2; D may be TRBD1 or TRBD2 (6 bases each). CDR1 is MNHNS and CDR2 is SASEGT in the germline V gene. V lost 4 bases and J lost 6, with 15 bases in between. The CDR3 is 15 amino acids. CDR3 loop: CASSVQGTGAGELFF. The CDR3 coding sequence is TGTGCCAGCAGTGTTCAGGGGACGGGGGCCGGGGAGCTGTTTTTT.

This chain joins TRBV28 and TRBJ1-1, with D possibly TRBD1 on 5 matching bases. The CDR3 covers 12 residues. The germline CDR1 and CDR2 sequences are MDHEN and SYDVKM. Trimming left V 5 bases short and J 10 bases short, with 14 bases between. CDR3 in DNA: TGTGCCAGCAGTCAAAGAGACAGCCTAGCTTTCTTT. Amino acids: CASSQRDSLAFF. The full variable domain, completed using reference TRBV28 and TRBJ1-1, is DVKVTQSSRYLVKRTGEKVFLECVQDMDHENMFWYRQDPGLGLRLIYFSYDVKMKEKGDIPEGYSVSREKKERFSLILESASTNQTSMYLCASSQRDSLAFFGQGTRLTVV.

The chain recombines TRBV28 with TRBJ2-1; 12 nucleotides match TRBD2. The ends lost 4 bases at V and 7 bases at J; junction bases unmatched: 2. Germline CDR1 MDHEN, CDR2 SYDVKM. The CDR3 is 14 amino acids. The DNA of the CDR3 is TGTGCCAGCAGTTCGGGACTAGCGGGTAATGAGCAGTTCTTC. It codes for CASSSGLAGNEQFF.

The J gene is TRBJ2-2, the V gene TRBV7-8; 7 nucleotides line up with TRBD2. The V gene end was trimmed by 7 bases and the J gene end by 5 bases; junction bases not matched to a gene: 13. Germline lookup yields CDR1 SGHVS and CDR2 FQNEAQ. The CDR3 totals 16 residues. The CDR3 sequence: CASIKSSGRRTGELFF. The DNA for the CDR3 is TGTGCCAGCATCAAGTCGTCCGGGAGGAGGACCGGGGAGCTGTTTTTT.

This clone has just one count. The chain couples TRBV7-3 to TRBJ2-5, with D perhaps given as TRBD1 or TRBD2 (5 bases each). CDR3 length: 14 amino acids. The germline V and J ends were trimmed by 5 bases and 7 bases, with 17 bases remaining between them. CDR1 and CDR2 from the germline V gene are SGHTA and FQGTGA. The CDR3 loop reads CASSEGPPPTTQYF. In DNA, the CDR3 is TGTGCCAGCAGCGAGGGACCGCCTCCAACGACCCAGTACTTC.

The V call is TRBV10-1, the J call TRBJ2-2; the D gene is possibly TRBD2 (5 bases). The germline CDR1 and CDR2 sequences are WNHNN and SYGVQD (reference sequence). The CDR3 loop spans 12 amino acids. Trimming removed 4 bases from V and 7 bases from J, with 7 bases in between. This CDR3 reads CASSVRGGELFF. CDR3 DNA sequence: TGCGCCAGCAGTGTACGGGGCGGGGAGCTGTTTTTT.

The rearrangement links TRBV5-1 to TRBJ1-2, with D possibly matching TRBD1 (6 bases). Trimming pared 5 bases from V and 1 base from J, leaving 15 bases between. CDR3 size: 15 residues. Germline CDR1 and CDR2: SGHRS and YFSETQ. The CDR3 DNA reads TGCGCCAGCAGTCGCAGGGGAGAGTTTAACTATGGCTACACCTTC. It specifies CASSRRGEFNYGYTF.

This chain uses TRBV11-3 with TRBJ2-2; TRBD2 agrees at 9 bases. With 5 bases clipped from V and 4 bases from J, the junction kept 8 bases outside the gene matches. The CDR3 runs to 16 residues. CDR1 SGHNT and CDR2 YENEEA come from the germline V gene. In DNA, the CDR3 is TGTGCCAGCAGCCAATTAGCGGGAGTGGGCACCGGGGAGCTGTTTTTT. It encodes CASSQLAGVGTGELFF. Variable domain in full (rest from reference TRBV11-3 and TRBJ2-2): EAGVVQSPRYKIIEKKQPVAFWCNPISGHNTLYWYLQNLGQGPELLIRYENEEAVDDSQLPKDRFSAERLKGVDSTLKIQPAELGDSAVYLCASSQLAGVGTGELFFGEGSRLTVL.

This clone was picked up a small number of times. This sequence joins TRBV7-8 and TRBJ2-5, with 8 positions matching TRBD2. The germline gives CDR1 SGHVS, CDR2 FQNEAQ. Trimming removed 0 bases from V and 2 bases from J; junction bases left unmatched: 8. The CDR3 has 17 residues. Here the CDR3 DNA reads TGTGCCAGCAGCTTAGCGGTGAGCGGGAGTAATCAAGAGACCCAGTACTTC. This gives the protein CASSLAVSGSNQETQYF.

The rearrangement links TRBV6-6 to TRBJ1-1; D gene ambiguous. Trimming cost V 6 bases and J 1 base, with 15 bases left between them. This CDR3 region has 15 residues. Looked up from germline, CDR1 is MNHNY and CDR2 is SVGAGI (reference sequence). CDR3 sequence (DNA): TGTGCCAGCAGGCTCGGATTGATGAGGAACACTGAAGCTTTCTTT. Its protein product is CASRLGLMRNTEAFF.

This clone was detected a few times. CDR3 nucleotide sequence: TGTGCCAGCAGTGAAAGTGCAGGGACGAATCAGCCCCAGCATTTT. Amino acid sequence: CASSESAGTNQPQHF. The J gene is TRBJ1-5, the V gene TRBV2, with a weak D call TRBD1 (5 bases). Trimming removed 2 bases at V and 4 bases at J, with 12 bases between. Looked up from germline, CDR1 is SNHLY and CDR2 is FYNNEI. The CDR3 extends over 15 amino acids.

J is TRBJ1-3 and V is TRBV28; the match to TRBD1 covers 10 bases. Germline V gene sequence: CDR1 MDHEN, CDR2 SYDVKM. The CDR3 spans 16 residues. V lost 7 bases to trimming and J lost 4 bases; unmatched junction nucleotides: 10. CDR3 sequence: CASNQPGQGSGNTIYF. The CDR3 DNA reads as TGTGCCAGCAATCAGCCGGGACAGGGGTCAGGAAACACCATATATTTT.